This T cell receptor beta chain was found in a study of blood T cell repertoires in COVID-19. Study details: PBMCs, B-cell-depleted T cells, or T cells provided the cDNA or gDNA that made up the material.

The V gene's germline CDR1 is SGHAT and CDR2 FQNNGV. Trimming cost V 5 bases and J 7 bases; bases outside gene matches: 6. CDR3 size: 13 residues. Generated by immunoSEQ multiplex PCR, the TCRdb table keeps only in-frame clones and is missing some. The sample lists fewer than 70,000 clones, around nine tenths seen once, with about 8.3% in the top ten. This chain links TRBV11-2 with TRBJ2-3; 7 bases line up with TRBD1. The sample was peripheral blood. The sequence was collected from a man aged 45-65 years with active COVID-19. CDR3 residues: CASSRNRGHTQYF. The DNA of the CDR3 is TGTGCCAGCAGCCGGAACAGGGGCCATACGCAGTATTTT. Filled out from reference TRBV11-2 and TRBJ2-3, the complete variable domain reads EAGVAQSPRYKIIEKRQSVAFWCNPISGHATLYWYQQILGQGPKLLIQFQNNGVVDDSQLPKDRFSAERLKGVDSTLKIQPAKLEDSAVYLCASSRNRGHTQYFGPGTRLTVL.